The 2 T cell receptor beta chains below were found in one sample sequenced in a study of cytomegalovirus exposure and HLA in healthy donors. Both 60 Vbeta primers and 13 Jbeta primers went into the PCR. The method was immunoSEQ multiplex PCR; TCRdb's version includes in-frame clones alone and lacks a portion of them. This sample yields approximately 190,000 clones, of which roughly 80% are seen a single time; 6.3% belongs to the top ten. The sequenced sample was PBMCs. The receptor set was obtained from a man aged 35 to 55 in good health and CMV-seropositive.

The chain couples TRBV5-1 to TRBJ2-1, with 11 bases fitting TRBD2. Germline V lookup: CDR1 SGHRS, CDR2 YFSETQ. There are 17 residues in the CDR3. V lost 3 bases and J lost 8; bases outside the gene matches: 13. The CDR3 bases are TGCGCCAGCAGCTCTGGGTGGAGTAGCGGGGGGGCGGATGAGCAGTTCTTC. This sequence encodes CASSSGWSSGGADEQFF.

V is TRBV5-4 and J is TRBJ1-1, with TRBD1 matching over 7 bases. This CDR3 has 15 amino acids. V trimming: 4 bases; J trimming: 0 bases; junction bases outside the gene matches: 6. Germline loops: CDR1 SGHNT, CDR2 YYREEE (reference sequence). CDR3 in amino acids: CASSRPQGVNTEAFF. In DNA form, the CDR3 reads TGTGCCAGCAGCCGGCCCCAGGGGGTGAACACTGAAGCTTTCTTT.